This T cell receptor beta chain was profiled in a study of blood T cell repertoires in COVID-19. Using immunoSEQ multiplex PCR, the repertoire was profiled, and TCRdb retains in-frame clones only, with some absent. The sample holds nearly 350,000 clones, approximately 91% seen once. CDR1 and CDR2 from the germline V gene are GTSNPN and SVGIG (reference sequence). The CDR3 is 13 amino acids. V was pared by 4 bases and J by 10 bases, with 5 bases of the junction left unmatched. Sequences were obtained from peripheral blood. The genes are TRBV30 and TRBJ1-6; 9 bases are shared with TRBD1. The TCR originated in a woman between 65 and 79 years old with COVID-19, enrolled during active disease. CDR3 amino acids: CAWKRQGGSPLHF. The CDR3 coding sequence is TGTGCCTGGAAAAGACAGGGGGGCTCACCCCTCCACTTT.